This TCR beta chain appears in the sequencing data of a study of T-cell memory formation after mild COVID-19. MiXCR was run by TCRdb on the 5' RACE reads, yielding one entry per CDR3 protein. The sample has 340,000 or so distinct CDR3 sequences, roughly 13% seen once. V lost 3 bases to trimming and J lost 2 bases, with 15 bases between them. The CDR3 loop spans 16 amino acids. Germline V CDR1 and CDR2: SEHNR, FQNEAQ (reference sequence). V is TRBV7-9 and J is TRBJ2-3; tentatively, D is TRBD2 (5 bases). The sequenced sample was PBMCs or a T cell subset sorted from them (not recorded which). This TCR was sampled from a man younger than 30 who had mild COVID-19 (a few samples of this study predate the infection). Cell type and time point are not known. The CDR3 nucleotides are TGTGCCAGCAGCTTCCGCCCTGGAGCGGTCACAGATACGCAGTATTTT. Protein: CASSFRPGAVTDTQYF.